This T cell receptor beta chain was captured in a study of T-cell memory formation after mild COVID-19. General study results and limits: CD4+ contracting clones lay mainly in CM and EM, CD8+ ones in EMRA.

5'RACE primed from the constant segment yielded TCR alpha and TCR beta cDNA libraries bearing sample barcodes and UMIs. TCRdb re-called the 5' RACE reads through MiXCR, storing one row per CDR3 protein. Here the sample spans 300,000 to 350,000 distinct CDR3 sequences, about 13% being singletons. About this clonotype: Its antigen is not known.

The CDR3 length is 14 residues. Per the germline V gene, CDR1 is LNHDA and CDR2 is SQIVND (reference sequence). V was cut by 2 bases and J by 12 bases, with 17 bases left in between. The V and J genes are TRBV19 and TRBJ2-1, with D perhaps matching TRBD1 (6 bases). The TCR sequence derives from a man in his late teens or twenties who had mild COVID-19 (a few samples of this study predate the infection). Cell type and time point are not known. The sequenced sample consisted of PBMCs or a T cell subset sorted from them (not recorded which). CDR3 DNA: TGTGCCAGTAGTATACCCGATAACTTAGGGGGGCAGTTCTTC. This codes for CASSIPDNLGGQFF. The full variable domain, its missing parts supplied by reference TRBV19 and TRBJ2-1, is DGGITQSPKYLFRKEGQNVTLSCEQNLNHDAMYWYRQDPGQGLRLIYYSQIVNDFQKGDIAEGYSVSREKKESFPLTVTSAQKNPTAFYLCASSIPDNLGGQFFGPGTRLTVL.